Listed below are T cell receptor beta chains from one sample, sequenced in a study of human T cells and chemical hapten exposure. A single record per CDR3 protein comes from TCRdb applying MiXCR to the RACE reads. The data contain around 260,000 distinct CDR3 sequences, approximately 8.4% of them singletons. Sequences were derived from whole blood, sampled in connection with sensitization to the hapten diphenylcyclopropenone (DPC). The receptors were sampled from a woman aged 40 to 50 with alopecia areata. Some clones in this sample may be carry-over from other donors' samples. Both conserved end residues are part of each CDR3. A D gene is named only where the DNA matches it firmly. Rows may omit the clone size; those that give it use once, few, many or a size class.

cdr3_aa: CASSPWSGRESSEQYF; cdr3_nt: TGTGCCAGCTCACCCTGGAGCGGGAGGGAATCTTCGGAGCAGTACTTC; clone_size: -; v_call: TRBV18; d_call: TRBD2; j_call: TRBJ2-7
cdr3_aa: CASSLVIAGWNEQFF; cdr3_nt: TGTGCCAGCAGTTTGGTTATTGCAGGGTGGAATGAGCAGTTCTTC; clone_size: -; v_call: TRBV12-3/TRBV12-4; d_call: -; j_call: TRBJ2-1
cdr3_aa: CASSYPSGLTEAFF; cdr3_nt: TGTGCCAGCAGTTACCCGTCAGGGCTCACTGAAGCTTTCTTT; clone_size: many; v_call: TRBV6-2/TRBV6-3; d_call: -; j_call: TRBJ1-1
cdr3_aa: CSVDVGSGKFDEQYF; cdr3_nt: TGCAGCGTTGATGTGGGTAGCGGGAAGTTCGACGAGCAGTACTTC; clone_size: -; v_call: TRBV29-1; d_call: TRBD2; j_call: TRBJ2-7
cdr3_aa: CASSVDPWANSPLHF; cdr3_nt: TGCGCCAGCAGTGTAGACCCTTGGGCTAATTCACCCCTCCACTTT; clone_size: few; v_call: TRBV5-1; d_call: -; j_call: TRBJ1-6
cdr3_aa: CASSLKGQGIPGELFF; cdr3_nt: TGCGCCAGCAGCCTTAAGGGACAGGGGATCCCCGGGGAGCTGTTTTTT; clone_size: few; v_call: TRBV4-1; d_call: TRBD1; j_call: TRBJ2-2
cdr3_aa: CASSLGTVISNQPQHF; cdr3_nt: TGTGCCAGCAGCTTAGGAACCGTGATTAGCAATCAGCCCCAGCATTTT; clone_size: -; v_call: TRBV7-2; d_call: -; j_call: TRBJ1-5
cdr3_aa: CASSYPGAEAFF; cdr3_nt: TGTGCCAGCAGTTACCCGGGCGCTGAAGCTTTCTTT; clone_size: -; v_call: TRBV6-5; d_call: -; j_call: TRBJ1-1
cdr3_aa: CSVGRSGGSTDTQYF; cdr3_nt: TGCAGCGTTGGACGATCCGGGGGCAGCACAGATACGCAGTATTTT; clone_size: -; v_call: TRBV29-1; d_call: -; j_call: TRBJ2-3
cdr3_aa: CSARRGGTGSEEQYF; cdr3_nt: TGCAGTGCTAGGCGTGGCGGGACAGGGTCGGAAGAGCAGTACTTC; clone_size: few; v_call: TRBV20-1; d_call: TRBD1; j_call: TRBJ2-7
cdr3_aa: CASSPGLVPYEQYF; cdr3_nt: TGTGCCAGCAGTCCGGGACTAGTGCCCTACGAGCAGTACTTC; clone_size: few; v_call: TRBV27; d_call: TRBD2; j_call: TRBJ2-7
cdr3_aa: CSARGQANNEQFF; cdr3_nt: TGCAGTGCCCGGGGACAGGCCAACAATGAGCAGTTCTTC; clone_size: many; v_call: TRBV20-1; d_call: TRBD1; j_call: TRBJ2-1
cdr3_aa: CASSLGGRMNTEAFF; cdr3_nt: TGTGCCAGCAGTTTAGGAGGACGTATGAACACTGAAGCTTTCTTT; clone_size: -; v_call: TRBV12-3/TRBV12-4; d_call: -; j_call: TRBJ1-1